These 23 T cell receptor beta chains were all obtained from the same sample, sequenced in a study of blood T cell repertoires in COVID-19 (dated by TCRdb to the early 2020s). The library came from the immunoSEQ multiplex PCR assay. TCRdb obtained this table from immuneACCESS and retained in-frame rearrangements with V and J assigned. These tables miss some clones; where compared with another copy, unresolved V genes account for less than half of the shortfall, and the remainder is unexplained. For this sample the table gives 100,000 or so clones, of which 84% were detected only once. Clones ranked in the top ten supply roughly 4.1% of the sample. Sequenced material: peripheral blood. The source of these receptors is a human donor in a cohort sampled during active COVID-19.

The chain is built from TRBV28 and TRBJ2-1; 8 positions agree with TRBD2. The CDR3 totals 15 residues. CDR1 is MDHEN, CDR2 SYDVKM, per germline. J lost 6 bases, V lost 5 bases, and 9 bases had no gene match. CDR3 bases: TGTGCCAGCAGTCCTCAGCGGGGGCCGTTCAATGAGCAGTTCTTC. This gives the protein CASSPQRGPFNEQFF.

CDR3 in DNA: TGCGCCAGCAGCCCCGCCCCAGGGGTGGACTATGGCTACACCTTC. Its protein is CASSPAPGVDYGYTF. The chain carries TRBV5-1 and TRBJ1-2, with D possibly being TRBD1 (6 bases). This CDR3 is built from 15 residues. With 4 bases removed from V and 3 bases from J, the gap between germline ends came to 16 bases. The germline gives CDR1 SGHRS, CDR2 YFSETQ.

The table lists this clone with a count of one. In DNA form, the CDR3 reads TGTGCCACCAGTGATTCGCGGGGGGGCAATGAGCAGTTCTTC. It specifies CATSDSRGGNEQFF. V usage is TRBV24-1 and J usage is TRBJ2-1, with 9 bases matching TRBD2. CDR3 length: 14 residues. The trim removed 2 bases at V and 6 bases at J, leaving 1 base unmatched. The germline gives CDR1 KGHDR, CDR2 SFDVKD.

V usage is TRBV6-4 and J usage is TRBJ2-3; D not certain. This CDR3 spans 13 amino acids. V was shortened by 5 bases and J by 0 bases, with 6 bases between the two germline ends. Germline V gives CDR1 MRHNA, CDR2 SNTAGT. As DNA, the CDR3 is TGTGCCAGCAGTTTCTCTAGCACAGATACGCAGTATTTT. Translated, it gives CASSFSSTDTQYF.

This clone has a handful of counts. This chain uses TRBV5-1 with TRBJ2-1; D uncertain. Trimming took off 4 bases at V and 8 bases at J, with 7 bases between the two ends. The CDR3 length is 11 residues. Germline CDR1 SGHRS, CDR2 YFSETQ. Here the CDR3 reads CASSREYEQFF. CDR3 nucleotides: TGCGCCAGCAGCCGCGAGTATGAGCAGTTCTTC.

The CDR3 region is CASSVGGSSNEKLFF. CDR3 nucleotides: TGTGCCAGCAGCGTAGGAGGCAGTTCTAATGAAAAACTGTTTTTT. The rearrangement joins TRBV9 to TRBJ1-4; D gene uncertain. Trimming took 0 bases from V and 3 from J, leaving 9 bases between them. The CDR3 consists of 15 residues. CDR1 is SGDLS, CDR2 YYNGEE, per germline.

The V call is TRBV9, the J call TRBJ2-2, with TRBD1 as a possible D gene (5 bases). CDR3 length: 15 residues. Germline values: CDR1 SGDLS, CDR2 YYNGEE. Trimming took 2 bases from V and 4 from J, leaving 12 bases between them. The CDR3 protein is CASSVDSYSTGELFF. The CDR3 coding sequence is TGTGCCAGCAGCGTCGACAGTTACTCCACCGGGGAGCTGTTTTTT.

This clone was picked up one time. The chain has TRBV7-9 and TRBJ2-5; 8 bases map to TRBD2. The CDR3 is 17 amino acids. V lost 6 bases to trimming and J lost 4 bases; unmatched junction nucleotides: 16. The germline gives CDR1 SEHNR, CDR2 FQNEAQ (reference sequence). CDR3 protein: CASRPGTRGSMGETQYF. The CDR3 DNA sequence: TGTGCCAGCAGGCCCGGGACTAGGGGGAGCATGGGAGAGACCCAGTACTTC.

The chain recombines TRBV7-8 with TRBJ1-5; D gene uncertain. The V and J ends lost 5 bases and 6 bases respectively, with 11 bases between them. The CDR3 has 13 residues. Germline CDR1 and CDR2: SGHVS and FQNEAQ. CDR3: CASSVVEGQPQHF. For the CDR3, the DNA is TGTGCCAGCAGCGTGGTTGAGGGTCAGCCCCAGCATTTT.

The chain has TRBV7-2 and TRBJ2-6, with 7 bases matching TRBD1. The CDR3 loop spans 15 amino acids. The J segment lost 2 bases and the V segment lost 5 bases, leaving 3 bases of the junction unmatched. CDR1 is SGHTA, CDR2 FQGNSA, per germline. The CDR3 coding sequence is TGTGCCAGCAGCCTAACAGGGGCTGGGGCCAACGTCCTGACTTTC. Translating gives CASSLTGAGANVLTF.

V and J are TRBV6-5 and TRBJ2-1; 10 bases line up with TRBD2. With V trimmed by 0 bases and J by 7 bases, 6 bases remained unmatched. This CDR3 has 16 residues. CDR1 is MNHEY, CDR2 SVGAGI, per germline. For the CDR3, the DNA is TGTGCCAGCAGTTACTCGGGAGCGGGGGGGAGAAATGAGCAGTTCTTC. Protein product: CASSYSGAGGRNEQFF.

This clone came up many times. The V and J genes are TRBV7-3 and TRBJ1-3; unclear D gene. Trimming took off 1 base at V and 0 bases at J, with 13 bases between the two ends. Germline CDR1 reads SGHTA; CDR2 reads FQGTGA. The CDR3 has 17 amino acids. Here the CDR3 reads CASSLSRQRSSGNTIYF. In DNA, the CDR3 is TGTGCCAGCAGCTTAAGCCGGCAGCGGAGCTCTGGAAACACCATATATTTT.

The J gene is TRBJ2-5, the V gene TRBV4-1; 14 bases agree with TRBD2. V lost 5 bases to trimming and J lost 1 base; unmatched junction nucleotides: 0. Germline V CDR1 and CDR2: MGHRA, YSYEKL. The CDR3 runs to 15 residues. The CDR3 sequence is CASSGTSGGQETQYF. In DNA, the CDR3 is TGCGCCAGCAGCGGGACTAGCGGGGGCCAAGAGACCCAGTACTTC.

The V gene is TRBV19, the J gene TRBJ2-3, with 10 bases that match TRBD1. V shed 5 bases and J 5 bases; nucleotides not matched to a gene: 7. This CDR3 contains 15 residues. Germline CDR1 and CDR2: LNHDA and SQIVND (reference sequence). CDR3 in DNA: TGTGCCAGTAGTCCCGGGACAGGGGCTGGAGATACGCAGTATTTT. It yields the protein CASSPGTGAGDTQYF.

The genes are TRBV19 and TRBJ2-4, with 10 bases identical to TRBD2. CDR1 and CDR2 from the germline V gene are LNHDA and SQIVND (reference sequence). V lost 4 bases and J lost 8; bases outside the gene matches: 8. The CDR3 runs to 15 residues. CDR3 amino acids: CASSTQAGGRYIQYF. The CDR3 nucleotides read TGTGCCAGTAGTACCCAAGCGGGGGGGCGGTACATTCAGTACTTC.

The genes are TRBV28 and TRBJ1-1, with a tentative D call TRBD1 (5 bases). The CDR3 runs to 16 residues. CDR1 is MDHEN and CDR2 is SYDVKM in the germline V gene. Deletions cut 7 bases from V and 5 bases from J, with 23 bases between. CDR3 in amino acids: CASTLLWGTLGTEAFF. DNA of the CDR3: TGTGCCAGCACTCTCCTATGGGGCACGTTGGGGACTGAAGCTTTCTTT. Full variable domain (outside the CDR3, taken from reference TRBV28 and TRBJ1-1): DVKVTQSSRYLVKRTGEKVFLECVQDMDHENMFWYRQDPGLGLRLIYFSYDVKMKEKGDIPEGYSVSREKKERFSLILESASTNQTSMYLCASTLLWGTLGTEAFFGQGTRLTVV.

CDR3 in DNA: TGCGCCAGCAGCCAATCCCTGCGTTGGGGGGGCATGGACTACGAGCAGTACTTC. Its protein product is CASSQSLRWGGMDYEQYF. V usage is TRBV4-3 and J usage is TRBJ2-7; tentative D call: TRBD2 (7 bases). This CDR3 has 18 residues. The germline V gene has CDR1 LGHNA and CDR2 YSLEER. V gave up 2 bases and J gave up 3 bases, with 23 bases separating them.

The chain has TRBV5-4 and TRBJ1-5, with D tentatively TRBD1 (5 bases). The ends were cut back, 0 bases at V and 4 bases at J, with 8 bases in the middle. The V gene's germline CDR1 is SGHNT and CDR2 YYREEE (reference sequence). This CDR3 comprises 14 residues. CDR3 DNA sequence: TGTGCCAGCAGCTTGGGCGGGGGGAATCAGCCCCAGCATTTT. Translating gives CASSLGGGNQPQHF.

This sequence joins TRBV7-3 and TRBJ2-3; possibly TRBD2 for D (5 bases). Germline CDR1 reads SGHTA; CDR2 reads FQGTGA. This CDR3 contains 17 residues. Trimming shortened V by 0 bases and J by 0 bases, and 13 bases separated the two germline ends. For the CDR3, the DNA is TGTGCCAGCAGCTTAACGGGAAGCGGCGTAAGCACAGATACGCAGTATTTT. Translated: CASSLTGSGVSTDTQYF.

The chain is built from TRBV18 and TRBJ2-5; D gene uncertain. V was cut by 3 bases and J by 7 bases, with 12 bases left in between. This CDR3 spans 13 amino acids. Germline V CDR1 and CDR2: KGHSH, LQKENI. The CDR3, as DNA: TGTGCCAGCTCACCCCTTGAGCGAGGGACCCAGTACTTC. This encodes CASSPLERGTQYF.

This chain uses TRBV2 with TRBJ2-7; D gene uncertain. Trimming took 2 bases from V and 4 from J, leaving 15 bases between them. The CDR3 has 15 amino acids. Germline loops: CDR1 SNHLY, CDR2 FYNNEI. Here the CDR3 reads CASSERMRQFYEQYF. The CDR3, as DNA: TGTGCCAGCAGTGAACGGATGAGGCAGTTTTACGAGCAGTACTTC.

The genes are TRBV4-2 and TRBJ2-1; 10 bases are a match to TRBD1. The CDR3 is made up of 16 amino acids. The germline V gene encodes CDR1 LGHNA and CDR2 YNFKEQ. V lost 0 bases, J lost 7 bases, and 6 bases stayed unmatched. Written as DNA, the CDR3 is TGTGCCAGCAGCCAAGATATAAGACAGGGGGCTAATGAGCAGTTCTTC. Protein sequence: CASSQDIRQGANEQFF.

The chain recombines TRBV4-2 with TRBJ1-5; D unresolved. The CDR3 loop spans 13 amino acids. Trimming stripped 0 bases from V and 9 bases from J, with 9 bases between. Germline V CDR1 and CDR2: LGHNA, YNFKEQ. The CDR3, as DNA: TGTGCCAGCAGCCAAGATTTTTCCCTGCCCCAGCATTTT. Translating it yields CASSQDFSLPQHF.